The sequence of this T cell receptor beta chain was determined in a study of response to subunit inactivated influenza vaccine. Points from the study as a whole: The authors suggested that every seasonal influenza vaccination recruits few new T cells.

Germline CDR1 is SGHNT and CDR2 is YYREEE (reference sequence). CDR3 length: 14 residues. Trimming cost V 1 base and J 0 bases, with 5 bases left between them. One entry per CDR3 protein, called by TCRdb with MiXCR from the RT-PCR reads. The table lists about 650,000 distinct CDR3 sequences, around 14% of them singletons. With respect to this clonotype: The antigen remains undetermined.

V and J are TRBV5-4 and TRBJ2-1; D is ambiguous. The sequence derives from a man aged 50-60 years who received an inactivated influenza vaccine. This specimen was PBMCs from blood, taken roughly 12 days after vaccination. CDR3 bases: TGTGCCAGCAGCTTGCCATTCTCCTACAATGAGCAGTTCTTC. This sequence encodes CASSLPFSYNEQFF.